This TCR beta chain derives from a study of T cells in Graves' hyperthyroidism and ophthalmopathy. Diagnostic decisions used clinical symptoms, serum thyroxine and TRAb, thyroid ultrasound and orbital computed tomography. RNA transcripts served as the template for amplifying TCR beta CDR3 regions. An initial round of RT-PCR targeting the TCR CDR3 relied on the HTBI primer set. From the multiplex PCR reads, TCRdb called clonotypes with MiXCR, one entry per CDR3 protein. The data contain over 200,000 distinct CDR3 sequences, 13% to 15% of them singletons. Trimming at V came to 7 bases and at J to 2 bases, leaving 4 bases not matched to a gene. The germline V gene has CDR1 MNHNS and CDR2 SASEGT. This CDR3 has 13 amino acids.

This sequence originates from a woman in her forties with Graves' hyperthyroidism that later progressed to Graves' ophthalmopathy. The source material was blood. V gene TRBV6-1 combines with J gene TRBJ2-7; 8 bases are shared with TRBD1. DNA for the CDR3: TGTGCCAGCACCGGGACAGGCGCCTACGAGCAGTACTTC. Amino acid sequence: CASTGTGAYEQYF.